This TCR beta chain was obtained from a study of identical twins (dated by TCRdb to the mid-2010s). General notes on the study: The study deep-sequenced TCR alpha and beta repertoires from monozygotic twins, unrelated adults of various ages and cord blood to test whether fetal clonotypes persist. Replicate twin experiments were performed at different times using different library preparation protocols to rule out contamination.

The protocol used for the library was 5' RACE. For sequencing, an Illumina HiSeq 2000 was employed. A universal primer binding site was added through template switching, and the final cDNA carried a unique molecular identifier so that TCR cDNA molecules could be counted accurately. Specific primers in the conserved constant-segment region were used to synthesize first-strand cDNA for the TCR alpha and beta chains. To control for contamination, each cDNA library was double barcoded with a SMART-Mk sample barcode plus Illumina barcodes. Two successive PCR steps introduced TruSeq adapter sequences along with Illumina sample barcodes. TCR alpha and beta cDNA libraries were sequenced on the Illumina HiSeq platform with custom primers. The authors processed their data as follows. MiGEC was used to process raw reads and extract unique molecular identifiers, and MiXCR was used to find CDR3 positions. For each individual, recombination models were inferred using an EM algorithm with the repgenHMM and IGoR tools. Shared clonotype analysis was performed with the tcR package in R, normalizing sharing by the product of cloneset sizes. Out-of-frame nonproductive sequences were analyzed to study raw recombination free of thymic and clonal selection effects. TCRdb redid the processing of the public reads, applying fastp at Q25 and MiXCR, and retained in-frame beta chains. Rows are unified per CDR3 protein, each entry keeping the most common DNA and genes. For this entry, the V and J calls and clone size follow TCRdb and not the study's own pipeline. The sample data list around 280,000 distinct CDR3 sequences, and more than 6.5% of these were observed just once. Clones ranked in the top ten supply 2.1% of the sample.

The CDR3 sequence holds 14 residues, the cysteine and phenylalanine included. Kept here is only the CDR3 DNA, which spans 42 bases and is read in frame from base 1. The junction shows trimming of 6 bases on V and 10 bases on J, and the gene matches do not reach 11 bases of it. The germline V gene yields MNHNS for CDR1 and SASEGT for CDR2. On this clonotype: Its antigen remains unidentified. Within one base of it there is no much larger clone, and no base qualities were kept.

What the study reported, not specific to this receptor: Zero-insertion analyses could be partly confounded by invariant T cells such as MAIT and iNKT, though diverse VJ usage argued against such confounding for most clonotypes. Out-of-frame TCR alpha sharing in monozygotic twins was systematically underestimated by recombination models, whereas sharing between unrelated individuals was in agreement with the recombination models. A weaker excess of twin sharing was found in beta out-of-frame sequences because the signal-to-noise ratio was lowered by fewer shared sequences. Conclusions relied on cross-sectional statistical analysis, since the same donors could not be followed over many years. Abundant cord blood beta clonotypes carried fewer insertions; young adult naive repertoires showed a weaker similar trend, while memory repertoires showed none. Compared with coincidental sharing between unrelated individuals, an excess of low generation-probability sequences was observed among out-of-frame TCR alpha sequences shared between twins.

Every donor in the study was a healthy Caucasian. Three pairs of female monozygotic twins, all aged about 18 to 29 years, made up the twin cohort. Miltenyi CD45RO+ enrichment and human naive T-cell isolation kits were used to isolate memory (CD45RO+) and naive T cells from PBMC. This sample also appeared in a second study, on yellow fever vaccine responses in identical twins. Reported in the second study: According to the authors, in identical twins the way T cells responded to vaccination appeared partly convergent and partly personalized. In the study, vaccine-responding T cell clones were precisely tracked in identical twins.

The sequence was obtained from a young woman in good health. The sequence links TRBV6-1 to TRBJ2-1, with 8 bases in between that match TRBD1. The material sequenced was memory (CD45RO+) T cells sorted from blood. The cell subset or site label, read with the paper, signifies: CD45RO+ enriched T cells. The CDR3 here reads CASRRGDRPTEQFF. The DNA sequence is given as TGTGCCAGCAGGAGAGGGGACAGGCCGACCGAGCAGTTCTTC.